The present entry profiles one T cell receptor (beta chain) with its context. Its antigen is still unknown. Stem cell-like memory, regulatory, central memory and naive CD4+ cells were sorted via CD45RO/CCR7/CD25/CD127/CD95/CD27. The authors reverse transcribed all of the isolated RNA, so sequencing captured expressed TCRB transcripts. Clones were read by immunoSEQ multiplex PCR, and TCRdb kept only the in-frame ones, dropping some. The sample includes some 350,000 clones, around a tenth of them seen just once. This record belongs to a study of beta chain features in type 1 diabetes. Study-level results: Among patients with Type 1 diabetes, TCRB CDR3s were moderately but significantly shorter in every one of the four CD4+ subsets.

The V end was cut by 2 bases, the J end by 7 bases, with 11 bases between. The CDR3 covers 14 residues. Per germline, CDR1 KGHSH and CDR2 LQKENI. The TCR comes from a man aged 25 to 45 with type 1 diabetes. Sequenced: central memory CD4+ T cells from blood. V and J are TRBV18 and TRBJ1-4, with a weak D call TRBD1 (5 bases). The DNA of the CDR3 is TGTGCCAGCTCACCAAGCAGGGTTACTGAAAAACTGTTTTTT. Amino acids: CASSPSRVTEKLFF.